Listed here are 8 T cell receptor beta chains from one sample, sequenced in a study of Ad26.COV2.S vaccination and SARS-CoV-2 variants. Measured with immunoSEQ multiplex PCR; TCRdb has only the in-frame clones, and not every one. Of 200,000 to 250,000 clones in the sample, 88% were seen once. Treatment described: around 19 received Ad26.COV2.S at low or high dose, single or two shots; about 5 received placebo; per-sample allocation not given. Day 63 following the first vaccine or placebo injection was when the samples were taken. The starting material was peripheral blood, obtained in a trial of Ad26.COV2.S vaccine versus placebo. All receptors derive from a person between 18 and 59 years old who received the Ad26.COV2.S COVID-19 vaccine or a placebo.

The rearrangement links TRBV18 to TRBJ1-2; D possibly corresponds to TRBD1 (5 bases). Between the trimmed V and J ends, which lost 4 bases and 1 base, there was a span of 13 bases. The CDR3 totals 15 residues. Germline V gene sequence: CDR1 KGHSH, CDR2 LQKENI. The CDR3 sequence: CASSQFWDGNYGYTF. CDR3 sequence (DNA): TGTGCCAGCTCACAGTTTTGGGACGGTAACTATGGCTACACCTTC.

The DNA for the CDR3 is TGTGCCAGCAGTTTCCCGGGACTAGCGGGGGAGCAGTTCTTC. It specifies CASSFPGLAGEQFF. V and J are TRBV28 and TRBJ2-1; TRBD2 aligns across 13 bases. Germline CDR1 MDHEN, CDR2 SYDVKM. The CDR3 sequence is 14 residues long. With 3 bases clipped from V and 10 bases from J, the junction kept 3 bases outside the gene matches.

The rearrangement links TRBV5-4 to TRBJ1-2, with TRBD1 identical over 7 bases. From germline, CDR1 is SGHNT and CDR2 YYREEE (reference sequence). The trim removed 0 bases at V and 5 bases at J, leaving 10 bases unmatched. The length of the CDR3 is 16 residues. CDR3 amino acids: CASSLVGQGDLYGYTF. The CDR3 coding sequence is TGTGCCAGCAGCTTGGTCGGCCAGGGGGATCTTTATGGCTACACCTTC.

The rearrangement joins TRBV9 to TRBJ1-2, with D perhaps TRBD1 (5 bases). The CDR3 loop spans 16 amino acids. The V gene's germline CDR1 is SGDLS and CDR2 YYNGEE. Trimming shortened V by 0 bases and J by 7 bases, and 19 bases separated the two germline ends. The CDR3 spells CASSVEIWGGVSGYTF. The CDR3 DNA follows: TGTGCCAGCAGCGTAGAAATATGGGGAGGGGTTTCTGGCTACACCTTC.

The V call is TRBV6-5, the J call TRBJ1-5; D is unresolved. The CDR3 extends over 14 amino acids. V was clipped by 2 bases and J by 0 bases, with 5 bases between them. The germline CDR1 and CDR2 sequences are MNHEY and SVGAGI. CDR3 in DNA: TGTGCCAGCAGTTACGACCATAGCAATCAGCCCCAGCATTTT. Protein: CASSYDHSNQPQHF.

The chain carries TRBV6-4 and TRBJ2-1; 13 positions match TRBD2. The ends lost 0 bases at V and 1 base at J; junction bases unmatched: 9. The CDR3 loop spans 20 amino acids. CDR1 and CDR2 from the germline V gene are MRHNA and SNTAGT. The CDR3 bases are TGTGCCAGCAGTGACTCGCCACTAGCGGGAGGGCCGGGTTCCTACAATGAGCAGTTCTTC. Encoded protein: CASSDSPLAGGPGSYNEQFF.

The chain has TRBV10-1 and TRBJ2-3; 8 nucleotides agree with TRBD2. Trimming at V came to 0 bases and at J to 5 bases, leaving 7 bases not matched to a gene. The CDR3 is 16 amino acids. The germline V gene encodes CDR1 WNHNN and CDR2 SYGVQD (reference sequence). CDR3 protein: CASSESTGGAVDTQYF. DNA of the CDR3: TGCGCCAGCAGTGAGTCGACCGGGGGGGCCGTAGATACGCAGTATTTT.

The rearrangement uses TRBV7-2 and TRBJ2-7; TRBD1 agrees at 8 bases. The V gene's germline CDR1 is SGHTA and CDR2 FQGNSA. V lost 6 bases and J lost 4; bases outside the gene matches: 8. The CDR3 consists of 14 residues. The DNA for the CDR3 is TGTGCCAGCAGGCCGGGGACAGGCACTTACGAGCAGTACTTC. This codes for CASRPGTGTYEQYF.